The clone carrying this T cell receptor (beta chain) was counted between two and nine times. The target antigen is unknown. After removal of 0 bases from V and 7 bases from J, the junction contained 14 bases not matched to a gene. There are 17 residues in the CDR3. Germline V lookup: CDR1 DFQATT, CDR2 SNEGSKA (reference sequence). These data belong to a study of T-cell memory formation after mild COVID-19. Regarding the study as a whole: Pre-infection memory held some responding clones, suggesting pre-existing cross-reactive T cells responded. Clones which contracted sat mainly in CM and EM if CD4+, and in EMRA if CD8+. Day 15 to 85 contractors were CD4/CD8 balanced; later expanders leaned CD4+.

TCRdb itself ran the 5' RACE reads through MiXCR, one entry per CDR3 protein. Of about 190,000 distinct CDR3 sequences in the sample, about 22% were seen once. The sample was PBMCs or a T cell subset sorted from them (not recorded which). The chain couples TRBV20-1 to TRBJ2-1, with 8 positions matching TRBD1. The receptor was isolated from an adult woman who had mild COVID-19 (a few samples of this study predate the infection). Cell type and time point are not known. CDR3 protein: CSARDLRVPGGGNEQFF. CDR3 DNA sequence: TGCAGTGCTAGAGATCTCCGCGTGCCAGGGGGCGGAAATGAGCAGTTCTTC.